This T cell receptor (beta chain) derives from a study of lymphopenia after photon versus proton radiotherapy (dated 2019 in TCRdb). Looking at the study overall: The study compared the immunological effects of photon versus proton radiation therapy in patients with gastrointestinal tumors who developed high-grade lymphopenia. The cohort comprised about 22 patients with gastrointestinal tumors who received either photon or proton therapy and then developed lymphopenia. The goal of the study was to characterize the differences between the two radiation modalities in how they affect the immune system. What the work shows at the level of the full study, not this receptor alone: After the lymphocyte count nadir, oligoclonal expansion, especially of CD8+ Temra cells, was observed in photon-treated repertoires, and the drop in diversity was driven by this expansion. The survival association was assessed only in patients who died, and better survival with proton therapy was presented by the authors as a possibility rather than a demonstrated result. Across the cohort, a larger post-nadir drop in TCR diversity was inversely correlated with overall survival time among patients who died. Proton-treated patients stayed relatively stable during treatment, while photon-treated patients lost naive T cells and TCR diversity and gained effector/memory populations.

Comments on this clone: Its specific antigen is unknown. Per-nucleotide qualities are absent, and no much larger clonotype sits a single base away.

Including the terminal cysteine and phenylalanine, the CDR3 comprises 15 residues. Only CDR3 DNA is held: 45 bases, read in frame from base 1. From the germline V gene (reference sequence), CDR1 is SEHNR and CDR2 is FQNEAQ. V loses 5 bases of germline sequence and J loses 0 bases, and the interval between the two ends is 10 bases. Receptor amplification or capture employed the immunoSEQ multiplex PCR assay. Deep sequencing of rearranged TCR beta loci, alongside multiparametric flow cytometry, was used to profile T cell repertoires. Not all clones reach the TCRdb copy of this immuneACCESS table, which keeps in-frame sequences only. Checked studies attribute under half of the gap to unresolved V genes and leave the rest unexplained. This sample comprises 50,000 to 60,000 clones, roughly nine tenths of them detected only once. The top ten hold more than 15% of the sample.

Recombination joined TRBV7-9 with TRBJ1-4; the D gene remains uncertain. The receptor's source is a woman between 40 and 55 years old with cholangiocarcinoma. The sequences come from peripheral blood, collected from a patient treated with photon-based radiotherapy. CDR3 reads: CASSRAVATNEKLFF. The nucleotides read TGTGCCAGCAGCCGTGCTGTCGCAACTAATGAAAAACTGTTTTTT.